Sequencing of this TCR beta chain was carried out in a study of cytomegalovirus exposure and HLA in healthy donors. This PCR relied on a set of 60 Vbeta primers and 13 Jbeta primers. TCRdb keeps only in-frame clones here, not all; method: immunoSEQ multiplex PCR. The repertoire holds 95,000 to 150,000 clones, with roughly 80% as singletons. The CDR3 extends over 14 amino acids. Germline CDR1 SGHNT, CDR2 YYREEE (reference sequence). V was clipped by 4 bases and J by 2 bases; unmatched bases: 4. This chain connects TRBV5-4 to TRBJ1-2; 8 bases line up with TRBD1. Sequencing input: PBMCs. This TCR came from a young man in good health and CMV-seropositive. CDR3 nucleotide sequence: TGTGCCAGCAGCCCCGGGACAGGAAACTATGGCTACACCTTC. It specifies CASSPGTGNYGYTF.